This T cell receptor (beta chain) was recovered during a study of response to subunit inactivated influenza vaccine. Findings and limits, study-wide: New T cells are recruited in small numbers by each seasonal influenza vaccination, according to the authors' suggestion.

TCRdb re-called the RT-PCR reads through MiXCR, storing one row per CDR3 protein. The table has roughly 760,000 distinct CDR3 sequences, 21% seen once; the top ten hold more than 8.5%. Note on this clonotype: Antigen unknown.

This CDR3 is built from 16 residues. CDR1 is SQVTM and CDR2 is ANQGSEA in the germline V gene. Trimming took 2 bases from V and 2 from J, leaving 15 bases between them. The source is a man over 45 who received an inactivated influenza vaccine. The material was PBMCs from blood, obtained 4 to 6 days after vaccination. This chain connects TRBV29-1 to TRBJ2-2, with D tentatively TRBD1 (5 bases). The CDR3 DNA reads TGCAGCGTTGAAAGGGTCCCCCAGGGCAACACCGGGGAGCTGTTTTTT. It yields the protein CSVERVPQGNTGELFF.